One T cell receptor (beta chain) is described in this entry. This sample is drawn from a study of control samples from healthy donors and cancer patients. Assay: immunoSEQ multiplex PCR; the TCRdb copy retains only in-frame clones and omits some. The data show 100,000 or so clones, about 80% seen once. Sequencing was carried out using blood. The source is a woman aged 50 to 60 in good health.

CDR3 amino acids: CATSEAGLRNNEQFF. CDR3 bases: TGTGCCACCAGTGAGGCGGGACTGCGAAACAATGAGCAGTTCTTC. The chain couples TRBV24-1 to TRBJ2-1; maybe TRBD2 (6 bases). The V end lost 4 bases, the J end lost 5 bases, and 14 bases lay between the germline ends. This CDR3 has 15 amino acids. CDR1 is KGHDR, CDR2 SFDVKD, per germline.